The clone carrying this T cell receptor beta chain was detected only a few times. Antigen specificity is unknown. Germline assignment: CDR1 MNHEY and CDR2 SMNVEV (reference sequence). This CDR3 region has 16 residues. With V trimmed by 4 bases and J by 5 bases, 11 bases remained unmatched. The record originates from a study of Tregs in tolerant kidney transplant recipients. Study-wide context: CD4+CD25+CD127- cells came from approximately three-day belatacept mixed lymphocyte reactions, some with approximately 5-day graft donor restimulation. General observations from the study: Findings come from small patient numbers and require larger validation. The most relevant donor-specific Treg TCRbeta repertoire apparently came from expansion with activated donor B cells.

Sequencing was performed with immunoSEQ multiplex PCR; in TCRdb, only in-frame clones are kept and a portion is missing. The sample holds 25,000 to 35,000 clones, 82% seen once. Sequenced input: Tregs from blood cultured with allogeneic cells. This TCR was sampled from a human donor in good health. The chain joins TRBV27 to TRBJ1-1; 9 bases align to TRBD1. The CDR3 here is CASSSPDRGMGTEAFF. In DNA form, the CDR3 reads TGTGCCAGCAGTTCCCCCGACAGGGGGATGGGGACTGAAGCTTTCTTT.